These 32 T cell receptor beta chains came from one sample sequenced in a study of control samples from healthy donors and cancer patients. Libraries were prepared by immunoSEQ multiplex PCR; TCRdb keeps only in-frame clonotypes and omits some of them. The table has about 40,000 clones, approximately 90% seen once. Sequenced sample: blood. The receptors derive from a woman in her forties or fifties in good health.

The CDR3 sequence is CASSHGRGTEAFF. The CDR3 DNA reads as TGTGCCAGCAGCCACGGCAGGGGGACTGAAGCTTTCTTT. J is TRBJ1-1 and V is TRBV3-1 (or the pseudogene TRBV3-2), with 7 positions matching TRBD1. CDR1 is LGHDT and CDR2 is YNNKEL in the germline V gene (reference sequence). The CDR3 extends over 13 amino acids. Trimming took 3 bases from V and 5 from J; bases not matched to a gene: 3.

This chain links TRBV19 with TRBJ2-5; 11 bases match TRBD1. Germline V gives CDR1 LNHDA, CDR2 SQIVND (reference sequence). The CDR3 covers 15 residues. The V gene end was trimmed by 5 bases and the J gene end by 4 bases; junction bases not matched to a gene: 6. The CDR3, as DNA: TGTGCCAGTAGTTGGGGGACAGGGGGACGAGAGACCCAGTACTTC. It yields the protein CASSWGTGGRETQYF.

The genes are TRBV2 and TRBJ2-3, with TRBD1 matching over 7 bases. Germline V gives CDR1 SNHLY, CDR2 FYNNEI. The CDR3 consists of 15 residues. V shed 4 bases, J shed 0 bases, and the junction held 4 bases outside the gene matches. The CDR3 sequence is CASSGGGPSTDTQYF. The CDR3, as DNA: TGTGCCAGCAGTGGAGGGGGCCCTAGCACAGATACGCAGTATTTT.

The CDR3 region has the DNA TGCGCCAGCAGCTTACAGGGGCCTAACTATGGCTACACCTTC. As protein: CASSLQGPNYGYTF. The chain links TRBV5-1 to TRBJ1-2; TRBD1 matches 7 bases. Trimming removed 2 bases from V and 0 bases from J; junction bases left unmatched: 1. CDR3 length: 14 residues. From germline, CDR1 is SGHRS and CDR2 YFSETQ.

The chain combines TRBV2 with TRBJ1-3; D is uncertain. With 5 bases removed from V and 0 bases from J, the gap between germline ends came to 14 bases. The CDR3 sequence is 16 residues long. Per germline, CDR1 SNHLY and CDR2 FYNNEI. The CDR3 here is CASSLQDSYSGNTIYF. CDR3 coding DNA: TGTGCCAGCAGTCTCCAGGACTCATACTCTGGAAACACCATATATTTT.

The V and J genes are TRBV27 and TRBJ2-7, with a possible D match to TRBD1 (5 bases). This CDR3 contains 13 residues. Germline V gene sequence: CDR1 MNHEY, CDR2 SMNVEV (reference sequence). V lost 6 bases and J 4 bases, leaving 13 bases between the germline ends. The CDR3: CASRSLRQYEQYF. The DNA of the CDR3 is TGTGCCAGCAGATCTCTTCGACAGTACGAGCAGTACTTC.

The CDR3 loop reads CASSLWDRGLMNTEAFF. The CDR3 nucleotides read TGTGCCAGCAGTTTATGGGATCGAGGTCTCATGAACACTGAAGCTTTCTTT. The chain carries TRBV28 and TRBJ1-1, with D uncertain. Trimming cost V 0 bases and J 0 bases, with 14 bases left between them. The CDR3 extends over 17 amino acids. Germline V lookup: CDR1 MDHEN, CDR2 SYDVKM. Complete variable domain (other parts from reference TRBV28 and TRBJ1-1): DVKVTQSSRYLVKRTGEKVFLECVQDMDHENMFWYRQDPGLGLRLIYFSYDVKMKEKGDIPEGYSVSREKKERFSLILESASTNQTSMYLCASSLWDRGLMNTEAFFGQGTRLTVV.

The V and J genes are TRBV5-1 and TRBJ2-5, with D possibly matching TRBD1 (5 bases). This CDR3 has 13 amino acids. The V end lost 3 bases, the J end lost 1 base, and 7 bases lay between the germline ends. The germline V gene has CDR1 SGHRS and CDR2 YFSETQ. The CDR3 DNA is TGCGCCAGCAGCTGGGGCAGCCAAGAGACCCAGTACTTC. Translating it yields CASSWGSQETQYF.

CDR3 DNA sequence: TGTGCCAGCAGCTCCCGGGACAGGGGAAACACTGAAGCTTTCTTT. Its protein product is CASSSRDRGNTEAFF. This chain links TRBV7-9 with TRBJ1-1, with 10 nucleotides matching TRBD1. The CDR3 runs to 15 residues. Germline V CDR1 and CDR2: SEHNR, FQNEAQ (reference sequence). Losses at the gene ends were 4 bases for V and 2 bases for J; bases not matched to a gene: 4.

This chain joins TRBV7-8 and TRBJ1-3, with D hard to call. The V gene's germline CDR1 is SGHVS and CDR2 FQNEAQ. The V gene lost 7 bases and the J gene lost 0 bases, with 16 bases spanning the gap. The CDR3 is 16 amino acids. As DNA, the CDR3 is TGTGCCAGCACCCCGGATGGACTGGTCTCTGGAAACACCATATATTTT. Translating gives CASTPDGLVSGNTIYF.

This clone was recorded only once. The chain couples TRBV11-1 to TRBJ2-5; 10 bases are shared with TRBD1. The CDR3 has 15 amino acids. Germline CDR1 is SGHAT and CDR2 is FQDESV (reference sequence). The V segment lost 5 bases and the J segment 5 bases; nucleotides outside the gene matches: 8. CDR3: CASSARQGAAETQYF. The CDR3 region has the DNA TGTGCCAGCAGCGCCCGACAGGGGGCAGCCGAGACCCAGTACTTC.

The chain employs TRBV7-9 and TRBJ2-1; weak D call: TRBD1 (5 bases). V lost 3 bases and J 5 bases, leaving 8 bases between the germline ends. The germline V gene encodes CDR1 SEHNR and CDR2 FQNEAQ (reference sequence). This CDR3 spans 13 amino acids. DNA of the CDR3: TGTGCCAGCAGCTTCGGCAGGGACAATGAGCAGTTCTTC. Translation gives CASSFGRDNEQFF. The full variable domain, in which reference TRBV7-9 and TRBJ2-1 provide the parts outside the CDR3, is DTGVSQNPRHKITKRGQNVTFRCDPISEHNRLYWYRQTLGQGPEFLTYFQNEAQLEKSRLLSDRFSAERPKGSFSTLEIQRTEQGDSAMYLCASSFGRDNEQFFGPGTRLTVL.

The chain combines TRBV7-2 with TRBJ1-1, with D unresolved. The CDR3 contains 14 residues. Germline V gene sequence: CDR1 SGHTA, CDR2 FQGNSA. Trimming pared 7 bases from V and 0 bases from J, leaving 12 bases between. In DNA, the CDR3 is TGTGCCAGCAACTTCCCCAGAGTGAACACTGAAGCTTTCTTT. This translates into CASNFPRVNTEAFF. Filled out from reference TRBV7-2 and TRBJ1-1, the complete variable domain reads GAGVSQSPSNKVTEKGKDVELRCDPISGHTALYWYRQSLGQGLEFLIYFQGNSAPDKSGLPSDRFSAERTGGSVSTLTIQRTQQEDSAVYLCASNFPRVNTEAFFGQGTRLTVV.

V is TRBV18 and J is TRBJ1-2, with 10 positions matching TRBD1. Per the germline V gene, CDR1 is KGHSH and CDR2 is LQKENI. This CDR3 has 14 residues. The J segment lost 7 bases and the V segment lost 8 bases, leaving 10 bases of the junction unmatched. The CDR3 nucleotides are TGTGCCAGCACTCGGGACCGGACAGGGGGTGGCTACACCTTC. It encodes CASTRDRTGGGYTF. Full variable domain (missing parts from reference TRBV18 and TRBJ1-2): NAGVMQNPRHLVRRRGQEARLRCSPMKGHSHVYWYRQLPEEGLKFMVYLQKENIIDESGMPKERFSAEFPKEGPSILRIQQVVRGDSAAYFCASTRDRTGGGYTFGSGTRLTVV.

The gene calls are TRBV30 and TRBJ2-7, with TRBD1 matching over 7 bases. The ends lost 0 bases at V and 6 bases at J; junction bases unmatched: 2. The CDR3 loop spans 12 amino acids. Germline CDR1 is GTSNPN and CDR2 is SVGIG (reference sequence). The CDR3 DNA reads TGTGCCTGGAGTGTGACAGGGCGCGAGCAGTACTTC. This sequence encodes CAWSVTGREQYF.

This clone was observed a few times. The CDR3 spells CASSQFQVTGNTIYF. Written as DNA, the CDR3 is TGTGCCAGCAGCCAGTTCCAGGTTACTGGAAACACCATATATTTT. The genes are TRBV3-1 (or the pseudogene TRBV3-2) and TRBJ1-3; D gene uncertain. V lost 3 bases, J lost 2 bases, and 11 bases lay in between. Germline assignment: CDR1 LGHDT and CDR2 YNNKEL (reference sequence). The CDR3 runs to 15 residues.

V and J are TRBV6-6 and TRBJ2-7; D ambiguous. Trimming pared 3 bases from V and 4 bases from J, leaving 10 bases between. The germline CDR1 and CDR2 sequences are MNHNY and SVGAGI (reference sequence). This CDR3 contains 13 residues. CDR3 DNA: TGTGCCAGCAGTTATCCCCCCGGGTACGAGCAGTACTTC. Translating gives CASSYPPGYEQYF.

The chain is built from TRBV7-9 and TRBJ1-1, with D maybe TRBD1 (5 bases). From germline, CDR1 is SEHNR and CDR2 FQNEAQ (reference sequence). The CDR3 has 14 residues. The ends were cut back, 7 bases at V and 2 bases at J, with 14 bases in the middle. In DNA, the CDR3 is TGTGCCAGCACCGAGGGGACCGCTAACACTGAAGCTTTCTTT. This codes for CASTEGTANTEAFF.

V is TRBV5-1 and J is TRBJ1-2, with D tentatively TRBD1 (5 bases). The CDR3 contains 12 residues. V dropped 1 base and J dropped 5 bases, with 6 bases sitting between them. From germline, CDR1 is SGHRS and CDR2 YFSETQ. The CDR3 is CASSLQGYGYTF. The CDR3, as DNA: TGCGCCAGCAGCTTGCAGGGATATGGCTACACCTTC.

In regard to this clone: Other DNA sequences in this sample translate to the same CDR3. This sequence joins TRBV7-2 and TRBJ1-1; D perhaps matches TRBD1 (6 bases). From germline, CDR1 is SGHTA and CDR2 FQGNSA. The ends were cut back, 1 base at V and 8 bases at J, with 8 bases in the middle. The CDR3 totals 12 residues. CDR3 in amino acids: CASSLGQGEAFF. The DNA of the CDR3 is TGTGCCAGCAGCTTAGGCCAGGGGGAAGCTTTCTTT.

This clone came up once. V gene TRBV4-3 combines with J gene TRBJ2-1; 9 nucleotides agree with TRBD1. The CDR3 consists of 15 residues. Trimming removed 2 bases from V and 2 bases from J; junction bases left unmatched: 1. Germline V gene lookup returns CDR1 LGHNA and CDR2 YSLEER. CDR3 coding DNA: TGCGCCAGCAGCCAAACAGGGGGCCCCTACAATGAGCAGTTCTTC. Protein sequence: CASSQTGGPYNEQFF.

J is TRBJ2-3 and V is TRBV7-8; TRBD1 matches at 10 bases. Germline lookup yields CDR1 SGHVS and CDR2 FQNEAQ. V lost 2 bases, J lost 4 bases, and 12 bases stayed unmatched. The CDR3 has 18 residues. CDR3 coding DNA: TGTGCCAGCAGCTTACGGGCCCAGGGACAGGGGTGGGCAGATACGCAGTATTTT. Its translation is CASSLRAQGQGWADTQYF. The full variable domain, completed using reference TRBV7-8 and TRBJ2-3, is GAGVSQSPRYKVAKRGQDVALRCDPISGHVSLFWYQQALGQGPEFLTYFQNEAQLDKSGLPSDRFFAERPEGSVSTLKIQRTQQEDSAVYLCASSLRAQGQGWADTQYFGPGTRLTVL.

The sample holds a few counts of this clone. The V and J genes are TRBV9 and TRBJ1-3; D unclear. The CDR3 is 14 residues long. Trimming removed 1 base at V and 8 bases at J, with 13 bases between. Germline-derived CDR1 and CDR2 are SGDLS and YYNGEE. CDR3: CASSVMLSQDTIYF. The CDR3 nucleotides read TGTGCCAGCAGCGTAATGTTGTCGCAAGACACCATATATTTT.

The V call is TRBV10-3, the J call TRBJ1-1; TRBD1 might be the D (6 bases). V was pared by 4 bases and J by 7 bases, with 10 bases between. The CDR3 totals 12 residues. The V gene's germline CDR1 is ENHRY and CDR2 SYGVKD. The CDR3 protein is CAISGGQNEAFF. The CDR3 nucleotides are TGTGCCATCAGTGGTGGACAGAATGAAGCTTTCTTT.

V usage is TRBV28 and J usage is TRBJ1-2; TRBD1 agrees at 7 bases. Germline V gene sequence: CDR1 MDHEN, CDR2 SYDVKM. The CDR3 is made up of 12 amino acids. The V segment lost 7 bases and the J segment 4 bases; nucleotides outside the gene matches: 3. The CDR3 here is CASNDRVYGYTF. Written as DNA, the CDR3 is TGTGCCAGCAACGACAGGGTCTATGGCTACACCTTC.

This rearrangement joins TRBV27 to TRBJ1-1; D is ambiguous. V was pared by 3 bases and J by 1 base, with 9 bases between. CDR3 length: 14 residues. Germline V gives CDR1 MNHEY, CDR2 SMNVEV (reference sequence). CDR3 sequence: CASSFRGGNTEAFF. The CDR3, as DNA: TGTGCCAGCAGTTTTCGGGGTGGGAACACTGAAGCTTTCTTT.

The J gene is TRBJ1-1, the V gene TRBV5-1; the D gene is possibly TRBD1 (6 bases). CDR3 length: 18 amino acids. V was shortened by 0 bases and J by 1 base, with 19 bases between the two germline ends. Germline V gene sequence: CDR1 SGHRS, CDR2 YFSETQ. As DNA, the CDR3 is TGCGCCAGCAGCTTGGGCCGGTCTTGGGGGCCCTGGAACACTGAAGCTTTCTTT. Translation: CASSLGRSWGPWNTEAFF. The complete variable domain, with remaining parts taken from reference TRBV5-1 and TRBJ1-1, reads KAGVTQTPRYLIKTRGQQVTLSCSPISGHRSVSWYQQTPGQGLQFLFEYFSETQRNKGNFPGRFSGRQFSNSRSEMNVSTLELGDSALYLCASSLGRSWGPWNTEAFFGQGTRLTVV.

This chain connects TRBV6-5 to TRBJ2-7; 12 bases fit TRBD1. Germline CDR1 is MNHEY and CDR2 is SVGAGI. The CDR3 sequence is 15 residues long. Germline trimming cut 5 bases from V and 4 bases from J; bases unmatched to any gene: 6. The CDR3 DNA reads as TGTGCCAGCAGTAGAGGGACAGGGGGCTTTTACGAGCAGTACTTC. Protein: CASSRGTGGFYEQYF.

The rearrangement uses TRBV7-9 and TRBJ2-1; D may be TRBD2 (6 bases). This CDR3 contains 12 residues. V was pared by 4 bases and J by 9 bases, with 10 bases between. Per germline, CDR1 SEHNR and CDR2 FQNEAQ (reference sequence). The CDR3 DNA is TGTGCCAGCAGCTCGGAGACTAGTGAGCAGTTCTTC. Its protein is CASSSETSEQFF. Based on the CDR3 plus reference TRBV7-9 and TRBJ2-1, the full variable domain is DTGVSQNPRHKITKRGQNVTFRCDPISEHNRLYWYRQTLGQGPEFLTYFQNEAQLEKSRLLSDRFSAERPKGSFSTLEIQRTEQGDSAMYLCASSSETSEQFFGPGTRLTVL.

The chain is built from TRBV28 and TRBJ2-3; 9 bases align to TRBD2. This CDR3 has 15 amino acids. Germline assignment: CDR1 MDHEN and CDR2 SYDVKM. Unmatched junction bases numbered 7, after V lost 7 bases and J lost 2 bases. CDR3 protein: CASIPSGNPTDTQYF. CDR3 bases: TGTGCCAGCATCCCTAGCGGGAACCCCACAGATACGCAGTATTTT.

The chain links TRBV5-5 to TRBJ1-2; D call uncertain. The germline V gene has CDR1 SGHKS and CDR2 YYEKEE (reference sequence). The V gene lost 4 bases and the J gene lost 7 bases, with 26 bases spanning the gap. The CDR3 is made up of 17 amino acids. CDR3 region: CASSGREPAKRGGGYTF. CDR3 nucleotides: TGTGCCAGCAGCGGCCGGGAACCAGCGAAAAGAGGTGGTGGCTACACCTTC.

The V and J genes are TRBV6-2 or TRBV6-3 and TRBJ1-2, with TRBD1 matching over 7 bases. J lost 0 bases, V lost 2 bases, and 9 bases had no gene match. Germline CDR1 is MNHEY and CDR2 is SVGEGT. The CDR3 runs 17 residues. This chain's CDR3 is CASSYIPGDSTNYGYTF. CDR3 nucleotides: TGTGCCAGCAGTTACATTCCGGGGGACAGCACTAACTATGGCTACACCTTC.